Presented here are 11 T cell receptor beta chains from one specimen sequenced in a study of blood T cells in healthy people across ages. The authors ran a second PCR of 7 to 11 cycles using a sample-barcoded 5' primer and a J-beta primer mix. From the 5' RACE reads, TCRdb called clonotypes with MiXCR, one entry per CDR3 protein. This table holds 1.5 million to 1.9 million distinct CDR3 sequences, about 42% found once. The sequencing sample was made of blood. All receptors derive from a woman under 30 in good health.

In this sample, this clonotype turned up once. The chain joins TRBV18 to TRBJ1-1; TRBD1 might be the D (5 bases). The germline V gene encodes CDR1 KGHSH and CDR2 LQKENI. This CDR3 has 14 residues. V lost 5 bases and J lost 8, with 18 bases in between. CDR3 nucleotide sequence: TGTGCCAGCTCATCAGACAGCGGTCCGAGGGAAGCTTTCTTT. Translated: CASSSDSGPREAFF.

A word on this clonotype: A much larger clone lies a single base off, so this may be a read error. This rearrangement joins TRBV5-1 to TRBJ2-3; D is uncertain. This CDR3 spans 14 amino acids. The germline V gene encodes CDR1 SGHRS and CDR2 YFSETQ. The CDR3 spells CVSSLRSESDTQYF. In nucleotides, the CDR3 is TGCGTCAGCAGCTTGCGATCCGAGTCAGATACGCAGTATTTT. The variable domain in full, with the rest retrieved from reference TRBV5-1 and TRBJ2-3, is KAGVTQTPRYLIKTRGQQVTLSCSPISGHRSVSWYQQTPGQGLQFLFEYFSETQRNKGNFPGRFSGRQFSNSRSEMNVSTLELGDSALYLCVSSLRSESDTQYFGPGTRLTVL.

A few counts support this clonotype. The rearrangement links TRBV4-1 to TRBJ2-7; D gene unclear. The CDR3 spans 14 residues. V lost 0 bases, J lost 0 bases, and 6 bases lay in between. The V gene's germline CDR1 is MGHRA and CDR2 YSYEKL. The CDR3 DNA follows: TGCGCCAGCAGCCAAGATTACACCTCCTACGAGCAGTACTTC. As protein: CASSQDYTSYEQYF.

This clonotype was seen only a few times. The chain carries TRBV12-3 or TRBV12-4 and TRBJ1-2; 9 positions agree with TRBD1. This CDR3 comprises 15 residues. The ends lost 5 bases at V and 6 bases at J; junction bases unmatched: 10. The CDR3 is CASSPQLGTGHGYTF. The CDR3 region has the DNA TGTGCCAGCAGTCCCCAATTAGGGACAGGGCATGGCTACACCTTC.

V gene TRBV6-4 combines with J gene TRBJ2-1; D tentatively fits TRBD1 or TRBD2 (5 bases each). With the DNA end fitting TRBJ2-7 better, the J assignment may be wrong. Germline CDR1 is MRHNA and CDR2 is SNTAGT. The CDR3 runs 21 residues. CDR3 coding DNA: TGTGCCAGCAGTGACTCAGGTGGGGGACCCTCCTCGGGAAGCTCCTACAATGAGCAGTACTTC. Translating gives CASSDSGGGPSSGSSYNEQYF.

This clonotype was recorded once. A single base separates this from a much larger clone, so it may be a read error. The chain recombines TRBV12-3 or TRBV12-4 with TRBJ2-5, with D uncertain. The V and J ends lost 6 bases and 5 bases respectively, with 7 bases between them. This CDR3 has 11 residues. This chain's CDR3 is CASSHDETQYF. For the CDR3, the DNA is TGTGCCAGCAGCCACGACGAGACCCAGTACTTC.

This chain uses TRBV27 with TRBJ2-1, with 8 bases matching TRBD2. V lost 4 bases to trimming and J lost 6 bases; unmatched junction nucleotides: 5. Germline V gene sequence: CDR1 MNHEY, CDR2 SMNVEV (reference sequence). This CDR3 comprises 14 residues. The CDR3 nucleotides are TGTGCCAGCAGTTCCCTAGCGGGCTTCAATGAGCAGTTCTTC. Its translation is CASSSLAGFNEQFF.

V is TRBV27 and J is TRBJ2-7, with TRBD2 identical over 9 bases. The germline CDR1 and CDR2 sequences are MNHEY and SMNVEV (reference sequence). The CDR3 runs 14 residues. After removal of 4 bases from V and 5 bases from J, the junction contained 6 bases not matched to a gene. The CDR3 spells CASSSGLAKNEQYF. CDR3 bases: TGTGCCAGCAGTTCAGGACTAGCGAAGAACGAGCAGTACTTC.

CDR3 DNA: TGCAGCGTTGCCCGGGCCCTGGACGCTGAAGCTTTCTTT. Translation: CSVARALDAEAFF. V usage is TRBV29-1 and J usage is TRBJ1-1; no firm D call. The V end lost 4 bases, the J end lost 6 bases, and 15 bases lay between the germline ends. The CDR3 covers 13 residues. Per germline, CDR1 SQVTM and CDR2 ANQGSEA.

This clonotype was seen at least ten times. The V call is TRBV28, the J call TRBJ2-3; a weak D match, TRBD1 (5 bases). The length of the CDR3 is 14 residues. V lost 2 bases and J 2 bases, leaving 8 bases between the germline ends. The germline V gene encodes CDR1 MDHEN and CDR2 SYDVKM. The CDR3 DNA sequence: TGTGCCAGCAGTTTAAGACAGAACACAGATACGCAGTATTTT. This sequence encodes CASSLRQNTDTQYF. The whole variable domain, filled in from reference TRBV28 and TRBJ2-3, reads DVKVTQSSRYLVKRTGEKVFLECVQDMDHENMFWYRQDPGLGLRLIYFSYDVKMKEKGDIPEGYSVSREKKERFSLILESASTNQTSMYLCASSLRQNTDTQYFGPGTRLTVL.

This clonotype has more than one count but fewer than ten. This chain joins TRBV6-1 and TRBJ2-7; D gene ambiguous. This CDR3 region has 13 residues. V lost 3 bases and J lost 3, with 9 bases in between. From germline, CDR1 is MNHNS and CDR2 SASEGT. The CDR3 is CASSEMAGYEQYF. CDR3 sequence (DNA): TGTGCCAGCAGTGAGATGGCAGGCTACGAGCAGTACTTC.